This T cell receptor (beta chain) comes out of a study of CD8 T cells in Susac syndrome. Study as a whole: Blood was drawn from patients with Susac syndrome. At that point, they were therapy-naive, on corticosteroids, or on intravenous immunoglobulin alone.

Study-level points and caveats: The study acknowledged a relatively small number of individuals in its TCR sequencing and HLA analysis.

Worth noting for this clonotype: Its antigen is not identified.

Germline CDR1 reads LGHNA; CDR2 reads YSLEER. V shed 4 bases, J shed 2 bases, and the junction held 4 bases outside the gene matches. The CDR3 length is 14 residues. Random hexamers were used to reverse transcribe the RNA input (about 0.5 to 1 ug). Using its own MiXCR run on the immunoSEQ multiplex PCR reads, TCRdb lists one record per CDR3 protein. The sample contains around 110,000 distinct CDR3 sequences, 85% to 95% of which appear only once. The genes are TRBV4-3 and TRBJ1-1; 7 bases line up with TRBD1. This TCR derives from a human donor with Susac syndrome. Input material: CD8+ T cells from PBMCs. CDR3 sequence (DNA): TGCGCCAGCAGCCTTGGGGACAGAAACACTGAAGCTTTCTTT. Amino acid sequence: CASSLGDRNTEAFF.